These 29 T cell receptor beta chains were all obtained from the same sample, sequenced in a study of T cell repertoires in cytomegalovirus infection. A single record per CDR3 protein comes from TCRdb applying MiXCR to the reads. The repertoire holds around 770,000 distinct CDR3 sequences, with just under 30% as singletons. No antigen is known for these receptors. Sequences were derived from cultured CD8+ T cells from PBMCs, sampled from culture after CMV antigen stimulation. Receptors were obtained from a human donor in good health (CMV status not recorded). Some clones in this sample may be carry-over from other donors' samples.

This clonotype was counted many times. The chain carries TRBV7-2 and TRBJ2-1; 7 bases line up with TRBD2. Germline CDR1 and CDR2: SGHTA and FQGNSA. The V segment lost 1 base and the J segment 2 bases; nucleotides outside the gene matches: 17. CDR3 size: 20 residues. This chain's CDR3 is CASSLVGGGFPGNPYNEQFF. CDR3 nucleotide sequence: TGTGCCAGCAGCTTAGTTGGGGGGGGATTCCCAGGGAACCCCTACAATGAGCAGTTCTTC.

This clonotype was picked up many times. The chain combines TRBV7-8 with TRBJ1-6, with D unclear. Deletions cut 4 bases from V and 7 bases from J, with 11 bases between. Germline V CDR1 and CDR2: SGHVS, FQNEAQ. The CDR3 runs to 14 residues. The CDR3 DNA sequence: TGTGCCAGCAGCTGGGCCGGTCAAAATTCACCCCTCCACTTT. This translates into CASSWAGQNSPLHF.

This clonotype was recorded at least ten times. This chain links TRBV7-2 with TRBJ2-1, with TRBD2 identical over 11 bases. The CDR3 length is 17 residues. Germline lookup yields CDR1 SGHTA and CDR2 FQGNSA. Germline trimming cut 2 bases from V and 7 bases from J; bases unmatched to any gene: 10. CDR3 nucleotides: TGTGCCAGCAGCTTATCCACTAGCGGGGGAGTAGGAAATGAGCAGTTCTTC. Its protein is CASSLSTSGGVGNEQFF.

The rearrangement uses TRBV6-6 and TRBJ2-5; 8 nucleotides align to TRBD2. The CDR3 has 16 residues. Unmatched junction bases numbered 8, after V lost 0 bases and J lost 5 bases. The germline CDR1 and CDR2 sequences are MNHNY and SVGAGI (reference sequence). CDR3 sequence (DNA): TGTGCCAGCAGTTACTCGAGTACGGGGGGGGGGGAGACCCAGTACTTC. Translation: CASSYSSTGGGETQYF.

Only one count was recorded for this clonotype. V gene TRBV19 combines with J gene TRBJ1-5; D is ambiguous. Trimming left V 1 base short and J 0 bases short, with 16 bases between. There are 18 residues in the CDR3. Germline V gene data show CDR1 as LNHDA and CDR2 as SQIVND (reference sequence). Written as DNA, the CDR3 is TGTGCCAGTAGTATAGGGTCCATTTTAGGTCCTAGCAATCAGCCCCAGCATTTT. Amino acid sequence: CASSIGSILGPSNQPQHF.

This clonotype occurred a few times. V is TRBV7-6 and J is TRBJ1-2, with 7 bases identical to TRBD1. This CDR3 region has 15 residues. Germline-derived CDR1 and CDR2 are SGHVS and FNYEAQ. The V segment lost 5 bases and the J segment 5 bases; nucleotides outside the gene matches: 11. CDR3: CASSLAVTGEYGYTF. CDR3 in DNA: TGTGCCAGCAGCCTGGCGGTTACAGGGGAATATGGCTACACCTTC.

The chain has TRBV2 and TRBJ1-2; D remains unclear. The CDR3 contains 13 residues. Germline V lookup: CDR1 SNHLY, CDR2 FYNNEI. Between the trimmed V and J ends, which lost 7 bases and 6 bases, there was a span of 15 bases. CDR3 coding DNA: TGTGCCAGCACTAGGCCCTACCCAAATGGCTACACCTTC. Its protein is CASTRPYPNGYTF.

This chain uses TRBV7-9 with TRBJ2-3, with D possibly being TRBD2 (5 bases). V dropped 6 bases and J dropped 6 bases, with 13 bases sitting between them. This CDR3 comprises 13 residues. Germline V gives CDR1 SEHNR, CDR2 FQNEAQ (reference sequence). The CDR3 sequence is CASSWGVEDTQYF. Here the CDR3 DNA reads TGTGCCAGCAGTTGGGGAGTAGAGGATACGCAGTATTTT.

V and J are TRBV7-8 and TRBJ2-5, with D unresolved. The germline CDR1 and CDR2 sequences are SGHVS and FQNEAQ. Trimming shortened V by 8 bases and J by 5 bases, and 15 bases separated the two germline ends. The CDR3 has 13 amino acids. CDR3 sequence (DNA): TGTGCCAGCGGAGACCTGTTCCGGGAGACCCAGTACTTC. It specifies CASGDLFRETQYF.

CDR3 sequence: CASSSGTLEAYEQYV. The CDR3 nucleotides are TGTGCCAGCAGTTCCGGGACTCTAGAAGCCTACGAGCAGTACGTC. This chain joins TRBV6-2 or TRBV6-3 and TRBJ2-7; tentatively, D is TRBD2 (6 bases). The CDR3 has 15 amino acids. The germline V gene has CDR1 MNHEY and CDR2 SVGEGT. V was cut by 4 bases and J by 2 bases, with 15 bases left in between.

This clonotype was recorded many times. CDR3 DNA: TGTGCCAGCAGTTTATCGGGACAGTCTAATGAAAAACTGTTTTTT. Its translation: CASSLSGQSNEKLFF. The chain combines TRBV12-3 or TRBV12-4 with TRBJ1-4; TRBD1 matches at 7 bases. This CDR3 has 15 residues. V shed 2 bases and J 3 bases; nucleotides not matched to a gene: 3.

The rearrangement links TRBV20-1 to TRBJ1-5, with D unresolved. There are 15 residues in the CDR3. Per germline, CDR1 DFQATT and CDR2 SNEGSKA (reference sequence). V was pared by 0 bases and J by 7 bases, with 16 bases between. The CDR3 region is CSARDRTAIRQPQHF. The CDR3 DNA sequence: TGCAGTGCTAGAGATCGAACGGCAATACGGCAGCCCCAGCATTTT.

The rearrangement links TRBV4-1 to TRBJ2-5, with D unresolved. The CDR3 is 14 residues long. Trimming took 1 base from V and 2 from J, leaving 8 bases between them. Germline V gene lookup returns CDR1 MGHRA and CDR2 YSYEKL. CDR3 nucleotide sequence: TGCGCCAGCAGCCAAGGCTTTTGGCAAGAGACCCAGTACTTC. It specifies CASSQGFWQETQYF.

This chain joins TRBV6-1 and TRBJ1-1; the match to TRBD1 covers 7 bases. Germline V gene sequence: CDR1 MNHNS, CDR2 SASEGT. With 6 bases clipped from V and 0 bases from J, the junction kept 7 bases outside the gene matches. The CDR3 has 15 residues. CDR3 sequence: CASRKETGLNTEAFF. CDR3 DNA: TGTGCCAGCAGGAAAGAGACAGGGTTGAACACTGAAGCTTTCTTT.

V gene TRBV7-9 combines with J gene TRBJ1-3; D is perhaps TRBD1 (5 bases). CDR1 and CDR2 from the germline V gene are SEHNR and FQNEAQ (reference sequence). Trimming took 7 bases from V and 7 from J, leaving 20 bases between them. CDR3 length equals 15 residues. The CDR3 spells CASTGTGALGNTIYF. The CDR3 nucleotides are TGTGCCAGCACCGGAACCGGGGCTCTCGGGAACACCATATATTTT.

This clonotype was picked up a small number of times. This CDR3 reads CASSLTGLSSYNSPLHF. CDR3 sequence (DNA): TGTGCCAGCAGTCTTACAGGCCTCAGCTCCTATAATTCACCCCTCCACTTT. This chain connects TRBV12-3 or TRBV12-4 to TRBJ1-6; D possibly corresponds to TRBD1 (5 bases). The V end lost 5 bases, the J end lost 0 bases, and 14 bases lay between the germline ends. The CDR3 is 17 residues long.

This clonotype was observed a handful of times. The V and J genes are TRBV7-9 and TRBJ2-5; TRBD2 matches 8 bases. Trimming cost V 5 bases and J 7 bases; bases outside gene matches: 6. Germline CDR1 is SEHNR and CDR2 is FQNEAQ (reference sequence). The length of the CDR3 is 13 residues. The CDR3 here is CASSPGGPGTQYF. The CDR3 coding sequence is TGTGCCAGCAGCCCGGGGGGGCCTGGGACCCAGTACTTC.

This clonotype has a handful of counts. The chain links TRBV27 to TRBJ1-1, with D possibly TRBD1 on 5 matching bases. The CDR3 loop spans 15 amino acids. Trimming removed 2 bases from V and 0 bases from J, with 10 bases in between. Germline CDR1 MNHEY, CDR2 SMNVEV (reference sequence). The CDR3 protein is CASSLRGLMNTEAFF. The DNA of the CDR3 is TGTGCCAGCAGTTTACGGGGCCTTATGAACACTGAAGCTTTCTTT.

V and J are TRBV29-1 and TRBJ1-4, with TRBD1 matching over 10 bases. Per the germline V gene, CDR1 is SQVTM and CDR2 is ANQGSEA. Losses at the gene ends were 5 bases for V and 7 bases for J; bases not matched to a gene: 10. This CDR3 has 15 residues. Here the CDR3 DNA reads TGCAGCGTTTCGCCCCCGGGACAGGGGATTGAAAAACTGTTTTTT. Translating gives CSVSPPGQGIEKLFF.

The genes are TRBV20-1 and TRBJ2-7; 9 nucleotides align to TRBD2. The CDR3 loop spans 14 amino acids. The V segment lost 3 bases and the J segment 3 bases; nucleotides outside the gene matches: 6. Germline loops: CDR1 DFQATT, CDR2 SNEGSKA (reference sequence). CDR3 nucleotide sequence: TGCAGTGCTAGGGGTGCGGGGGGGGGCTACGAGCAGTACTTC. Residues: CSARGAGGGYEQYF.

Many counts were recorded for this clonotype. This rearrangement joins TRBV7-2 to TRBJ1-3; D gene unclear. The length of the CDR3 is 16 residues. V was trimmed by 7 bases and J by 1 base, leaving 17 bases between them. CDR1 is SGHTA, CDR2 FQGNSA, per germline. CDR3 protein: CASTFRTAGSGNTIYF. In DNA, the CDR3 is TGTGCCAGCACCTTCCGGACGGCGGGATCTGGAAACACCATATATTTT.

The chain combines TRBV20-1 with TRBJ1-1; D remains ambiguous. The CDR3 loop spans 11 amino acids. V lost 2 bases, J lost 2 bases, and 3 bases lay in between. The germline V gene has CDR1 DFQATT and CDR2 SNEGSKA (reference sequence). CDR3 nucleotide sequence: TGCAGTGCTAGAATAAACACTGAAGCTTTCTTT. Its translation: CSARINTEAFF.

V gene TRBV3-1 combines with J gene TRBJ2-2, with D unclear. The length of the CDR3 is 15 residues. Per germline, CDR1 LGHDT and CDR2 YNNKEL (reference sequence). V was shortened by 0 bases and J by 2 bases, with 7 bases between the two germline ends. The CDR3 spells CASSQESTNTGELFF. CDR3 DNA: TGTGCCAGCAGCCAAGAGTCAACCAACACCGGGGAGCTGTTTTTT. Drawing the rest from reference TRBV3-1 and TRBJ2-2, the complete variable domain is DTAVSQTPKYLVTQMGNDKSIKCEQNLGHDTMYWYKQDSKKFLKIMFSYNNKELIINETVPNRFSPKSPDKAHLNLHINSLELGDSAVYFCASSQESTNTGELFFGEGSRLTVL.

This chain links TRBV6-1 with TRBJ2-1, with a tentative D call TRBD1 (5 bases). This CDR3 region has 18 residues. V was shortened by 6 bases and J by 4 bases, with 25 bases between the two germline ends. Germline CDR1 is MNHNS and CDR2 is SASEGT. The CDR3 reads CASSRAIFQGPSYNEQFF. CDR3 sequence (DNA): TGTGCCAGCAGCAGAGCCATCTTTCAGGGCCCCTCTTACAATGAGCAGTTCTTC.

Only a few counts were recorded for this clonotype. CDR3 sequence: CASNPLMGTEAFF. CDR3 bases: TGTGCCAGCAACCCCTTGATGGGCACTGAAGCTTTCTTT. The V call is TRBV7-6, the J call TRBJ1-1, with unresolved D. V was cut by 7 bases and J by 4 bases, with 13 bases left in between. The CDR3 consists of 13 residues. CDR1 and CDR2 (germline): SGHVS, FNYEAQ.

As for this clonotype: This may be a read error: a much more frequent sequence differs by one nucleotide. V gene TRBV7-6 combines with J gene TRBJ2-1, with D possibly being TRBD2 (5 bases). The CDR3 loop spans 16 amino acids. Trimming cost V 0 bases and J 5 bases, with 14 bases left between them. Germline V CDR1 and CDR2: SGHVS, FNYEAQ. CDR3 protein: CASSLARSGPHNEQFF. The DNA for the CDR3 is TGTGCCAGCAGCTTAGCGAGGAGCGGTCCACACAATGAGCAGTTCTTC.

V gene TRBV11-2 combines with J gene TRBJ2-1; 9 bases align to TRBD2. Trimming removed 3 bases from V and 7 bases from J; junction bases left unmatched: 10. Germline CDR1 and CDR2: SGHAT and FQNNGV. CDR3 length equals 16 residues. In DNA form, the CDR3 reads TGTGCCAGCAGCTTGGAACTAGCGGGCGCTAAGAATGAGCAGTTCTTC. This encodes CASSLELAGAKNEQFF.

Concerning this clonotype: The CDR3 ends on some other residue instead of the conserved phenylalanine or tryptophan, so this is likely a read error. The chain combines TRBV12-3 or TRBV12-4 with TRBJ1-1, with D perhaps matching TRBD1 (5 bases). The CDR3 length is 14 residues. CDR3 coding DNA: TGTGTCAGCAGCCCACCGACAGTGAACACTGAAGCTTTCCTT. It yields the protein CVSSPPTVNTEAFL.

This clonotype appeared many times. This rearrangement joins TRBV7-6 to TRBJ1-1; TRBD1 matches 8 bases. Germline V gene lookup returns CDR1 SGHVS and CDR2 FNYEAQ. V gave up 2 bases and J gave up 10 bases; unmatched junction bases: 6. This CDR3 is built from 13 residues. CDR3 loop: CASSLRQGARAFF. CDR3 DNA sequence: TGTGCCAGCAGCTTACGCCAGGGGGCCCGAGCTTTCTTT.